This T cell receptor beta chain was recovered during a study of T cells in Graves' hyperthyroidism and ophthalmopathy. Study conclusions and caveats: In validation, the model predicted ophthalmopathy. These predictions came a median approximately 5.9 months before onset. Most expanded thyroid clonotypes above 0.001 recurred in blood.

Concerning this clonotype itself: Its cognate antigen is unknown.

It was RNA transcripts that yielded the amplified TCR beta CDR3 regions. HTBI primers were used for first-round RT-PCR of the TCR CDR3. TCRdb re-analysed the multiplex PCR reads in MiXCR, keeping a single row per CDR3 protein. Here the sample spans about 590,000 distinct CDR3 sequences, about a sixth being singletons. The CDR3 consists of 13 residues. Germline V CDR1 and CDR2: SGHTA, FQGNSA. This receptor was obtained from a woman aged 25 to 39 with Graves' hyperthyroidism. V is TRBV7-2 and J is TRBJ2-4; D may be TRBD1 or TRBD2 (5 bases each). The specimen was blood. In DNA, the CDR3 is TGTGCGGTGGGGGAAATAGCCAAAAACATTCAGTACTTC. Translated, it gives CAVGEIAKNIQYF.